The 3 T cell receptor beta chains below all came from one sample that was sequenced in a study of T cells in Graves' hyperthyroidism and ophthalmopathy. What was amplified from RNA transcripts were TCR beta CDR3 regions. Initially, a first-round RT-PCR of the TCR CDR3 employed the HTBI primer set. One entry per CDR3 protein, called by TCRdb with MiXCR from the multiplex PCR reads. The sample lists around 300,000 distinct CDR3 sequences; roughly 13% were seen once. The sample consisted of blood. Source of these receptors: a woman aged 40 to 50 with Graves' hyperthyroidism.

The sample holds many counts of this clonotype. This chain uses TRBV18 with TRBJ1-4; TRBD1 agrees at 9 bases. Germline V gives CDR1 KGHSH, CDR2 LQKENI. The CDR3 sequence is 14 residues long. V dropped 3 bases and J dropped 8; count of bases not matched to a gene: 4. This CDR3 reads CASSPDRGEEKLFF. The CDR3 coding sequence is TGTGCCAGCTCACCGGACAGGGGAGAAGAAAAACTGTTTTTT.

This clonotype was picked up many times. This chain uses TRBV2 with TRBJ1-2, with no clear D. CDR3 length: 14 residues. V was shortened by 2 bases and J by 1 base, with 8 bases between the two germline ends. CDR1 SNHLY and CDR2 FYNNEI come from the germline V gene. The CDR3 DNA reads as TGTGCCAGCAGTGAAAAACGGGGTAACTATGGCTACACCTTC. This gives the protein CASSEKRGNYGYTF.

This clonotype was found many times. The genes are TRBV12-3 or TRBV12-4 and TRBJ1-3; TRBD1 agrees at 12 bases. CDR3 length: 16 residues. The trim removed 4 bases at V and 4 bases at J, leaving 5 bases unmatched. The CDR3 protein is CASSYGTGGLGNTIYF. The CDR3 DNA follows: TGTGCCAGCAGTTACGGGACAGGGGGCTTAGGAAACACCATATATTTT.